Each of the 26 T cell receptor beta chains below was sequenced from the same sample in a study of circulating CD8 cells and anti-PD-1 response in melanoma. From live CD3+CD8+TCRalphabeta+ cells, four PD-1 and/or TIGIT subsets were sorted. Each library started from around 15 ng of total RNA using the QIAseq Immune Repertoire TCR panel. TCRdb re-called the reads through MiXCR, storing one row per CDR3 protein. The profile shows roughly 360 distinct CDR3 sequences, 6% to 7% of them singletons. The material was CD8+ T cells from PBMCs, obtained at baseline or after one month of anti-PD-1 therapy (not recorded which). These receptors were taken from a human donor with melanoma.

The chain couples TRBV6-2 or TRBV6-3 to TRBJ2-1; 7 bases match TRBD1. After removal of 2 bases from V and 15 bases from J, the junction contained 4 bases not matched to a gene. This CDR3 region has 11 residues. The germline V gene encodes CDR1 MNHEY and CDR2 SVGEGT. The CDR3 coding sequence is TGTGCCAGCAGTTACCGACAGGGTTGGTTCTTC. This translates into CASSYRQGWFF.

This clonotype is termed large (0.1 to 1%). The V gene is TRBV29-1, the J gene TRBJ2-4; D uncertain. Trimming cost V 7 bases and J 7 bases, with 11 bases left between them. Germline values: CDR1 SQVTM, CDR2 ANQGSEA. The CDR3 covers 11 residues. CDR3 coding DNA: TGCAGCGGTAGGGTTTTTAACATTCAGTACTTC. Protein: CSGRVFNIQYF.

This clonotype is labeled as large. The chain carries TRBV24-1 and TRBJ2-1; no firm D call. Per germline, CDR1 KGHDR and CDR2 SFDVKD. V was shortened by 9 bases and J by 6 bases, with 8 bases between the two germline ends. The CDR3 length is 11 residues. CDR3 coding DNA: TGTGCCACCGAGTATGGCAATGAGCAGTTCTTC. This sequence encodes CATEYGNEQFF.

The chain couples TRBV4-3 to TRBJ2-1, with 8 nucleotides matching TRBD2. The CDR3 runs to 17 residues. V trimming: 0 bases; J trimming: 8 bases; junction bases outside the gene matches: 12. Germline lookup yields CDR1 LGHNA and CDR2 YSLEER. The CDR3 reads CASSQDRRTSPPYEQFF. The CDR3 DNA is TGCGCCAGCAGCCAAGATAGGCGGACTAGCCCCCCTTATGAGCAGTTCTTC.

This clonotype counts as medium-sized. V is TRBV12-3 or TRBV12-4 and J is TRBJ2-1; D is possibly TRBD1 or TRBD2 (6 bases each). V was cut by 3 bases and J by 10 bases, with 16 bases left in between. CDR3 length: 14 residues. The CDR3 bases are TGTGCCAGCAGTTTGAGTTACGGGGGCCAAGAGCAGTTCTTC. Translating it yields CASSLSYGGQEQFF.

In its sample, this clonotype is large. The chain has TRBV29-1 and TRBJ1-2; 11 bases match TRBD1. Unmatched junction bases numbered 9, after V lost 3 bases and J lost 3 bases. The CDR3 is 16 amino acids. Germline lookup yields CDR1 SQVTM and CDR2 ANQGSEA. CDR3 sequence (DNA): TGCAGCGTTGACCCCCGGGACAGGGGGGGCTACTATGGCTACACCTTC. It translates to CSVDPRDRGGYYGYTF.

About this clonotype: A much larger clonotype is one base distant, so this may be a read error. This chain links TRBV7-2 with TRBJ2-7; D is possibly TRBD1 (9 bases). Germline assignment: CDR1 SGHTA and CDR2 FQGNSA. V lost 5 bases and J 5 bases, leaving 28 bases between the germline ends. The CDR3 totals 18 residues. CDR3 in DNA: TGTGCCAGCAGCCTCTCGGGGGGGACAGGGCCTCTCCCCCACGAGCAGTACTTC. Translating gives CASSLSGGTGPLPHEQYF. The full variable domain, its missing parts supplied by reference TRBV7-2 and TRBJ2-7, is GAGVSQSPSNKVTEKGKDVELRCDPISGHTALYWYRQSLGQGLEFLIYFQGNSAPDKSGLPSDRFSAERTGGSVSTLTIQRTQQEDSAVYLCASSLSGGTGPLPHEQYFGPGTRLTVT.

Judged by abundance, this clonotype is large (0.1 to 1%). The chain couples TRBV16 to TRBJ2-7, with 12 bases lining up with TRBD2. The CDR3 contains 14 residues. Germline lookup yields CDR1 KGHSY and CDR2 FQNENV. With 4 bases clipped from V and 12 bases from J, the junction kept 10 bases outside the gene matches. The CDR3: CASSLGTSGPQWYF. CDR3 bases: TGTGCCAGCAGCCTAGGGACTAGCGGGCCCCAATGGTACTTC.

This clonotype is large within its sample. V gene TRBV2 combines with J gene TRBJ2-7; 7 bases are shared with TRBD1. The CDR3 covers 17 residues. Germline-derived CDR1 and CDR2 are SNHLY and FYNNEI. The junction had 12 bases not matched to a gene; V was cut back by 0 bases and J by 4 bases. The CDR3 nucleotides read TGTGCCAGCAGTGAAGCTGTTGGGGACAGTGGACGGTACGAGCAGTACTTC. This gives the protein CASSEAVGDSGRYEQYF.

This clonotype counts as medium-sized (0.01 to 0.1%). The CDR3 DNA is TGTGCCAGCAGCGTACCCGGCGGGGAGCTGTTTTTT. Translated: CASSVPGGELFF. This sequence joins TRBV9 and TRBJ2-2, with no clear D. CDR3 size: 12 residues. Germline CDR1 SGDLS, CDR2 YYNGEE. The V gene lost 1 base and the J gene lost 7 bases, with 5 bases spanning the gap.

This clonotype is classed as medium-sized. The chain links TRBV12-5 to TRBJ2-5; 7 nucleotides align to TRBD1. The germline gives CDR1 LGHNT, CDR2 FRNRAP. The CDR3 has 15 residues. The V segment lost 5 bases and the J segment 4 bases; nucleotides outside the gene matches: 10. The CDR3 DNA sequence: TGTGCTAGTGGTCCCCGGGACAGAGCAGGAGAGACCCAGTACTTC. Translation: CASGPRDRAGETQYF.

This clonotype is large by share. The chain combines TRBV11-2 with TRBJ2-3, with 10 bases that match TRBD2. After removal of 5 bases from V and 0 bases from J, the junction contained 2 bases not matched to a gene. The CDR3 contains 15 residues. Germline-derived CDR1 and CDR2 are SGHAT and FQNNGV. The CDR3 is CASSRTSGSTDTQYF. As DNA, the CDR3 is TGTGCCAGCAGCCGGACTAGCGGTAGCACAGATACGCAGTATTTT.

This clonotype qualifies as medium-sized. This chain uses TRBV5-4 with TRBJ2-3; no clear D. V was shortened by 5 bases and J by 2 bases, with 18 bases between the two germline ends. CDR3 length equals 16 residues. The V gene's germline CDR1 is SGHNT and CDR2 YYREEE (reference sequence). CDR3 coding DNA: TGTGCCAGCAGACACGAAACCGGGCCCATCACAGATACGCAGTATTTT. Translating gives CASRHETGPITDTQYF.

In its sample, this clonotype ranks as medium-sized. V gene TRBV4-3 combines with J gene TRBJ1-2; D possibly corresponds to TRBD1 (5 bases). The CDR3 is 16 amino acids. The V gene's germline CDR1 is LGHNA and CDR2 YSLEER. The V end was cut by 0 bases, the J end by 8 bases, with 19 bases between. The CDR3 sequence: CASSQEFGAGLYGYTF. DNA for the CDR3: TGCGCCAGCAGCCAAGAATTTGGGGCAGGGCTATACGGCTACACCTTC.

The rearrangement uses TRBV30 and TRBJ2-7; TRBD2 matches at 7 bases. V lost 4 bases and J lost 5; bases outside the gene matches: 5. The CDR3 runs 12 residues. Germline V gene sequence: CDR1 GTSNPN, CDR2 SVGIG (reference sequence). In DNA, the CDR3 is TGTGCCTGGACGTGGGGGGGTAACGAGCAGTACTTC. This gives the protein CAWTWGGNEQYF.

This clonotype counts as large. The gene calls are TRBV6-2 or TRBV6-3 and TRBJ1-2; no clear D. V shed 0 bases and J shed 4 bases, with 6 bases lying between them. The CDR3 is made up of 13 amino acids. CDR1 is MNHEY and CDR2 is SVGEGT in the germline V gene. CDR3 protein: CASSYSPFYGYTF. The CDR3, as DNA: TGTGCCAGCAGTTACTCCCCCTTCTATGGCTACACCTTC.

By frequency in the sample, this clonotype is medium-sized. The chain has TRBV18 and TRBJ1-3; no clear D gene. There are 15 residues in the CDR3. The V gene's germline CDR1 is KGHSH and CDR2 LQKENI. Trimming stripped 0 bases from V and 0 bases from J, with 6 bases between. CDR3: CASSPPGGSGNTIYF. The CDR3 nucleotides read TGTGCCAGCTCACCACCAGGCGGCTCTGGAAACACCATATATTTT.

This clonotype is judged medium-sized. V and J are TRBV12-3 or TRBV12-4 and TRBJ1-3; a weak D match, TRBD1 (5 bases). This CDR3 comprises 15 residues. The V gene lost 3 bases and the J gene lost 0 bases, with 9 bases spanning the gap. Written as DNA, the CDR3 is TGTGCCAGCAGTTTTACAGGTTTCTCTGGAAACACCATATATTTT. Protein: CASSFTGFSGNTIYF.

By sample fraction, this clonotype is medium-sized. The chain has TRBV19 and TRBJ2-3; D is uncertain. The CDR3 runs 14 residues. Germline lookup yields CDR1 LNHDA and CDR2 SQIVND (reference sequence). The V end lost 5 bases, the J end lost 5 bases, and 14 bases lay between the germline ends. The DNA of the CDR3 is TGTGCCAGTAGTTTTGTGGCCTCCCGAGATACGCAGTATTTT. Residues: CASSFVASRDTQYF.

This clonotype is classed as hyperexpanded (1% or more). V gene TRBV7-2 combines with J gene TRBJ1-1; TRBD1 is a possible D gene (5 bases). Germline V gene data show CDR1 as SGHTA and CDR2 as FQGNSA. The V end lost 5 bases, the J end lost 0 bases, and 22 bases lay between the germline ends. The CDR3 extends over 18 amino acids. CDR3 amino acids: CASSQSGPGRFMNTEAFF. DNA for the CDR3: TGTGCCAGCAGCCAAAGCGGCCCAGGGCGTTTTATGAACACTGAAGCTTTCTTT.

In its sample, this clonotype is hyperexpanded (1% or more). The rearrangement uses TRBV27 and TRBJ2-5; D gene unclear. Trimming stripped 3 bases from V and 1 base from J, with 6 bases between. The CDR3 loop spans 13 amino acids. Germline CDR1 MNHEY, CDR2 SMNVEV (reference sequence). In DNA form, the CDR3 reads TGTGCCAGCAGTTTGCGTCGCCAAGAGACCCAGTACTTC. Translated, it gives CASSLRRQETQYF.

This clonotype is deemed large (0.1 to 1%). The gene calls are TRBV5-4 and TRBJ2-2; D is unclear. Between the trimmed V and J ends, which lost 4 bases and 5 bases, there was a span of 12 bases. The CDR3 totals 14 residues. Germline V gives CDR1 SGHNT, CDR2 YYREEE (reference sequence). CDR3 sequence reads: CASSPLTWTGELFF. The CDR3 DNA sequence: TGTGCCAGCAGCCCCCTTACGTGGACCGGGGAGCTGTTTTTT.

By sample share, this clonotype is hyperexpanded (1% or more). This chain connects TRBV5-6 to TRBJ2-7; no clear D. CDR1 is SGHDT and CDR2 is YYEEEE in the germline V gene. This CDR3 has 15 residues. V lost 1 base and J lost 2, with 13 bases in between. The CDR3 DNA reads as TGTGCCAGCAGCTTGTCCCATGTGGTAGCCTACGAGCAGTACTTC. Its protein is CASSLSHVVAYEQYF. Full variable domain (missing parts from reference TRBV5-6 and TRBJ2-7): DAGVTQSPTHLIKTRGQQVTLRCSPKSGHDTVSWYQQALGQGPQFIFQYYEEEERQRGNFPDRFSGHQFPNYSSELNVNALLLGDSALYLCASSLSHVVAYEQYFGPGTRLTVT.

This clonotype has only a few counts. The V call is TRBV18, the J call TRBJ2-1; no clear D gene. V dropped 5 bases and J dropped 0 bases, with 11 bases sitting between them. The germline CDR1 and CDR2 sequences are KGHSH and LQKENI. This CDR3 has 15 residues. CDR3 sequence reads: CASSKAGYSYNEQFF. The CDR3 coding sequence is TGTGCCAGCTCAAAAGCAGGATACTCCTACAATGAGCAGTTCTTC.

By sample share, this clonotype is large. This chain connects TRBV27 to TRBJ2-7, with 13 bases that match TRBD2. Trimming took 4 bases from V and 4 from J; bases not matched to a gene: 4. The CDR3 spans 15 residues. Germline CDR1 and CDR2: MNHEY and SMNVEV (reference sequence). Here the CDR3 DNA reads TGTGCCAGCAGTTGGGGGACTAGCGGGGTGTACGAGCAGTACTTC. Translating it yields CASSWGTSGVYEQYF.

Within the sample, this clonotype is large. The CDR3 loop reads CASSLVGVTDTQYF. In DNA, the CDR3 is TGTGCCAGCAGCTTAGTTGGGGTAACAGATACGCAGTATTTT. The chain recombines TRBV7-6 with TRBJ2-3; D is unclear. This CDR3 spans 14 amino acids. Germline CDR1 SGHVS, CDR2 FNYEAQ. The V and J ends lost 1 base and 3 bases respectively, with 8 bases between them.